A single sample gave rise to the 4 T cell receptor beta chains below, sequenced in a study of naive and memory T cell subsets. Alpha and beta constant region primers primed reverse transcription for blood and skin samples. TCRdb re-called the UMI-ligation and nested PCR reads with MiXCR, one entry per CDR3 protein. The table lists around 18,000 distinct CDR3 sequences, more than 9% of them singletons. Regarding treatment: skin biopsy from PPD injection site in Mantoux-positive individual. Unsorted total RNA, roughly 1 to 1,100 ng, was DNase treated before reverse transcription. Material: skin, obtained from a tuberculin skin test site. These receptors were collected from an adult in good health.

The chain recombines TRBV14 with TRBJ2-3; D ambiguous. The germline V gene encodes CDR1 SGHDN and CDR2 FVKESK. The CDR3 consists of 15 residues. Trimming left V 4 bases short and J 0 bases short, with 11 bases between. CDR3 loop: CASSPYSASTDTQYF. For the CDR3, the DNA is TGTGCCAGCAGCCCCTACAGCGCTAGCACAGATACGCAGTATTTT.

This clonotype was recorded at least ten times. The chain joins TRBV30 to TRBJ2-5; weak D call: TRBD2 (5 bases). Germline lookup yields CDR1 GTSNPN and CDR2 SVGIG (reference sequence). The CDR3 is made up of 13 amino acids. V gave up 3 bases and J gave up 5 bases, with 13 bases separating them. CDR3 residues: CAWSPAGEETQYF. CDR3 nucleotides: TGTGCCTGGAGCCCGGCCGGGGAGGAGACCCAGTACTTC.

This clonotype occurred many times. The V gene is TRBV5-1, the J gene TRBJ2-7, with D unclear. Trimming left V 0 bases short and J 0 bases short, with 10 bases between. The CDR3 has 15 residues. CDR1 and CDR2 from the germline V gene are SGHRS and YFSETQ. The CDR3 is CASSLDLLDSYEQYF. CDR3 coding DNA: TGCGCCAGCAGCTTGGACCTTTTAGACTCCTACGAGCAGTACTTC.

The chain links TRBV13 to TRBJ2-3; D not resolved. The CDR3 is 13 residues long. Trimming pared 4 bases from V and 6 bases from J, leaving 11 bases between. CDR1 PRHDT and CDR2 FYEKMQ come from the germline V gene (reference sequence). CDR3 loop: CASSSPYSDTQYF. The CDR3 region has the DNA TGTGCCAGCAGCTCCCCATACTCGGATACGCAGTATTTT.